This TCR beta chain was sequenced during a study of breast tumors, draining lymph nodes, adjacent tissues. Findings and limits, study-wide: Compared with lymph nodes, tumors were less diverse; compared with nontumor tissue, more. Data only fit, rather than demonstrated, lymph node origin of most tumor T cells.

Breast cancer patients provided tissue from their axillary draining lymph nodes. TCRdb redid the calling of the multiplex PCR reads with MiXCR, one entry per CDR3 protein. The sample carries 270,000 or so distinct CDR3 sequences, 30% to 35% recorded once. The CDR3 has 15 residues. Germline V gives CDR1 SEHNR, CDR2 FQNEAQ (reference sequence). Trimming at V came to 2 bases and at J to 2 bases, leaving 3 bases not matched to a gene. Remarks on this clonotype: Antigen specificity is unknown.

Sequenced: axillary lymph node tissue. This sequence joins TRBV7-9 and TRBJ2-3, with TRBD1 matching over 8 bases. The source is a female donor with breast cancer. Some clones in this sample may be carry-over from other donors' samples. CDR3 nucleotide sequence: TGTGCCAGCAGCTTACCAGGGGGCCCCACAGATACGCAGTATTTT. It yields the protein CASSLPGGPTDTQYF.